The 21 T cell receptor beta chains below all came from one sample that was sequenced in a study of T cell clonotyping in hematopoietic cell transplantation. The time point was: recipient sample about 28 days before transplant, after cytoreduction. TCRdb keeps only in-frame clones here, not all; method: immunoSEQ multiplex PCR. Among approximately 46,000 clones listed, around 86% were seen once. The sample here was peripheral blood mononuclear cells, taken before stem cell transplant. These TCRs come from a man between 60 and 70 years old with biphenotypic leukemia. Some clones in this sample may be carry-over from other donors' samples.

The chain links TRBV5-1 to TRBJ1-1; no definite D call. This CDR3 has 13 residues. Trimming left V 2 bases short and J 1 base short, with 6 bases between. In germline, CDR1 is SGHRS, CDR2 YFSETQ. The CDR3 loop reads CASSLQGNTEAFF. DNA for the CDR3: TGCGCCAGCAGCTTACAAGGGAACACTGAAGCTTTCTTT.

V gene TRBV25-1 combines with J gene TRBJ1-1; D unclear. V was pared by 6 bases and J by 5 bases, with 13 bases between. This CDR3 spans 13 amino acids. Germline CDR1 reads MGHDK; CDR2 reads SYGVNS. The CDR3 here is CASSPTGWTEAFF. The CDR3 nucleotides read TGTGCCAGCAGCCCGACCGGCTGGACTGAAGCTTTCTTT.

The chain has TRBV13 and TRBJ2-7; 10 bases line up with TRBD1. Germline values: CDR1 PRHDT, CDR2 FYEKMQ (reference sequence). Germline trimming cut 5 bases from V and 1 base from J; bases unmatched to any gene: 8. This CDR3 has 16 residues. As DNA, the CDR3 is TGTGCCAGCAGCACGGGGACAGGGGAGGCGTCCTACGAGCAGTACTTC. It is translated as CASSTGTGEASYEQYF.

The chain couples TRBV11-1 to TRBJ1-1; weak D call: TRBD1 (5 bases). This CDR3 has 13 residues. Germline V gene data show CDR1 as SGHAT and CDR2 as FQDESV (reference sequence). V lost 5 bases, J lost 1 base, and 8 bases lay in between. In nucleotides, the CDR3 is TGTGCCAGCAGCCATGGGGGGAACACTGAAGCTTTCTTT. Translating gives CASSHGGNTEAFF. Full variable domain (missing parts from reference TRBV11-1 and TRBJ1-1): EAEVAQSPRYKITEKSQAVAFWCDPISGHATLYWYRQILGQGPELLVQFQDESVVDDSQLPKDRFSAERLKGVDSTLKIQPAELGDSAMYLCASSHGGNTEAFFGQGTRLTVV.

This clone was counted a single time. The chain carries TRBV5-1 and TRBJ2-1, with a weak D call TRBD2 (5 bases). The CDR3 is 16 amino acids. Trimming took 0 bases from V and 6 from J, leaving 16 bases between them. Germline CDR1 SGHRS, CDR2 YFSETQ. CDR3 sequence reads: CASSLGRSSRGNEQFF. CDR3 bases: TGCGCCAGCAGCTTGGGCCGCTCTAGCCGGGGCAATGAGCAGTTCTTC.

V and J are TRBV5-4 and TRBJ2-7; tentatively, D is TRBD2 (7 bases). V was cut by 4 bases and J by 0 bases, with 14 bases left in between. CDR1 and CDR2 (germline): SGHNT, YYREEE (reference sequence). This CDR3 contains 15 residues. DNA of the CDR3: TGTGCCAGCAGCACTCCACGGGGGGCCTCCTACGAGCAGTACTTC. It codes for CASSTPRGASYEQYF.

This chain uses TRBV27 with TRBJ2-7, with D unresolved. The CDR3 contains 14 residues. Germline V CDR1 and CDR2: MNHEY, SMNVEV (reference sequence). V dropped 0 bases and J dropped 4 bases, with 10 bases sitting between them. CDR3 in amino acids: CASSLSPLVYEQYF. CDR3 in DNA: TGTGCCAGCAGTTTATCTCCCCTAGTGTACGAGCAGTACTTC.

The chain has TRBV28 and TRBJ1-2; possible D gene TRBD1, 5 bases. Germline lookup yields CDR1 MDHEN and CDR2 SYDVKM. Trimming shortened V by 5 bases and J by 4 bases, and 11 bases separated the two germline ends. This CDR3 is built from 13 residues. CDR3 DNA: TGTGCCAGCAGTCCTACAGGACCCTATGGCTACACCTTC. Translating gives CASSPTGPYGYTF.

The gene calls are TRBV6-4 and TRBJ2-1; 10 bases align to TRBD2. The ends lost 9 bases at V and 10 bases at J; junction bases unmatched: 9. The CDR3 has 13 amino acids. Germline lookup yields CDR1 MRHNA and CDR2 SNTAGT. This chain's CDR3 is CASSASGSGEQFF. CDR3 nucleotide sequence: TGTGCCAGTTCGGCTAGCGGGAGTGGGGAGCAGTTCTTC.

The chain carries TRBV28 and TRBJ2-7, with D unresolved. Trimming stripped 5 bases from V and 0 bases from J, with 11 bases between. CDR1 and CDR2 from the germline V gene are MDHEN and SYDVKM. The length of the CDR3 is 14 residues. DNA for the CDR3: TGTGCCAGCAGTCGCGTTTGGGACTCCTACGAGCAGTACTTC. Amino acid sequence: CASSRVWDSYEQYF.

V is TRBV10-3 and J is TRBJ2-2, with 14 bases identical to TRBD2. Germline CDR1 ENHRY, CDR2 SYGVKD. V shed 11 bases and J 4 bases; nucleotides not matched to a gene: 12. CDR3 length: 17 residues. The CDR3 here is CASQGTSGSLGTGELFF. The CDR3 nucleotides read TGTGCCTCCCAAGGGACTAGCGGGAGTCTGGGCACCGGGGAGCTGTTTTTT.

The chain combines TRBV6-5 with TRBJ2-7, with D possibly being TRBD1 or TRBD2 (7 bases each). CDR1 and CDR2 (germline): MNHEY, SVGAGI. V dropped 3 bases and J dropped 6 bases, with 12 bases sitting between them. The CDR3 is made up of 13 amino acids. The DNA for the CDR3 is TGTGCCAGCAGTTATGGCAGGGGGGGCGAGCAGTACTTC. It is translated as CASSYGRGGEQYF.

The chain joins TRBV28 to TRBJ2-7; a possible D gene is TRBD2 (6 bases). The CDR3 spans 13 residues. Trimming pared 4 bases from V and 3 bases from J, leaving 10 bases between. Germline loops: CDR1 MDHEN, CDR2 SYDVKM. The DNA of the CDR3 is TGTGCCAGCAGTTCGGGGGTTAACTACGAGCAGTACTTC. This encodes CASSSGVNYEQYF.

This chain joins TRBV5-4 and TRBJ1-2; D is ambiguous. CDR1 is SGHNT, CDR2 YYREEE, per germline (reference sequence). The CDR3 has 13 amino acids. Trimming took off 2 bases at V and 7 bases at J, with 12 bases between the two ends. The CDR3 loop is CASSFSQAGGYTF. CDR3 nucleotide sequence: TGTGCCAGCAGCTTTTCCCAGGCTGGTGGCTACACCTTC.

This CDR3 reads CASSNRGLAGGGTGELFF. Written as DNA, the CDR3 is TGTGCCAGCAGCAACCGGGGACTAGCGGGAGGGGGGACCGGGGAGCTGTTTTTT. J is TRBJ2-2 and V is TRBV7-2; 16 positions match TRBD2. This CDR3 is built from 18 residues. Germline CDR1 is SGHTA and CDR2 is FQGNSA. V shed 5 bases and J 5 bases; nucleotides not matched to a gene: 8. The full variable domain, in which reference TRBV7-2 and TRBJ2-2 provide the parts outside the CDR3, is GAGVSQSPSNKVTEKGKDVELRCDPISGHTALYWYRQSLGQGLEFLIYFQGNSAPDKSGLPSDRFSAERTGGSVSTLTIQRTQQEDSAVYLCASSNRGLAGGGTGELFFGEGSRLTVL.

The chain links TRBV5-6 to TRBJ2-7; D is possibly TRBD2 (6 bases). CDR3 length equals 15 residues. Germline values: CDR1 SGHDT, CDR2 YYEEEE. V was shortened by 4 bases and J by 2 bases, with 16 bases between the two germline ends. CDR3 residues: CASSRRASDTYEQYF. In nucleotides, the CDR3 is TGTGCCAGCAGCCGGCGGGCTAGCGACACCTACGAGCAGTACTTC.

This rearrangement joins TRBV28 to TRBJ2-7; unclear D gene. Per the germline V gene, CDR1 is MDHEN and CDR2 is SYDVKM. Deletions cut 10 bases from V and 3 bases from J, with 16 bases between. CDR3 length: 13 residues. The CDR3 nucleotides read TGTGCCACCTCCACTGGTGATCGCTACGAGCAGTACTTC. It specifies CATSTGDRYEQYF.

This CDR3 is CASRPAGQGNGYTF. In nucleotides, the CDR3 is TGTGCCAGCAGACCCGCGGGACAGGGGAATGGCTACACCTTC. The chain recombines TRBV27 with TRBJ1-2; 10 nucleotides line up with TRBD1. V trimming: 6 bases; J trimming: 6 bases; junction bases outside the gene matches: 7. CDR1 is MNHEY and CDR2 is SMNVEV in the germline V gene (reference sequence). The CDR3 spans 14 residues.

The chain employs TRBV10-3 and TRBJ2-6; no reliable D call. Looked up from germline, CDR1 is ENHRY and CDR2 is SYGVKD. CDR3 length: 15 residues. V was cut by 5 bases and J by 0 bases, with 8 bases left in between. The CDR3 nucleotides read TGTGCCATCAGTCGGCCGGACTCTGGGGCCAACGTCCTGACTTTC. It translates to CAISRPDSGANVLTF.

The chain couples TRBV7-2 to TRBJ2-7; D unclear. V lost 1 base to trimming and J lost 4 bases, with 8 bases between them. This CDR3 is 13 amino acids long. The germline CDR1 and CDR2 sequences are SGHTA and FQGNSA. The CDR3 DNA reads as TGTGCCAGCAGCTTAGGGGCCGATTACGAGCAGTACTTC. Translated: CASSLGADYEQYF.

The CDR3 region has the DNA TGTGCCAGCAGTGTACGGGGGGCAGGCCTGAACACTGAAGCTTTCTTT. Amino acid sequence: CASSVRGAGLNTEAFF. The chain combines TRBV25-1 with TRBJ1-1; weak D call: TRBD1 (6 bases). With 4 bases removed from V and 0 bases from J, the gap between germline ends came to 15 bases. The CDR3 is made up of 16 amino acids. CDR1 is MGHDK and CDR2 is SYGVNS in the germline V gene. Variable domain in full (rest from reference TRBV25-1 and TRBJ1-1): EADIYQTPRYLVIGTGKKITLECSQTMGHDKMYWYQQDPGMELHLIHYSYGVNSTEKGDLSSESTVSRIRTEHFPLTLESARPSHTSQYLCASSVRGAGLNTEAFFGQGTRLTVV.